Sequencing of this T cell receptor (beta chain) was carried out in a study of blood T cell repertoires in COVID-19. Background on the study: PBMCs, B-cell-depleted T cells, or T cells were the source of the cDNA or gDNA that made up the material.

TCRdb's table, derived via immunoSEQ multiplex PCR, lists solely in-frame clones and lacks some. The repertoire holds about 310,000 clones, with around 89% as singletons. This CDR3 has 15 residues. The J segment lost 5 bases and the V segment lost 2 bases, leaving 9 bases of the junction unmatched. Germline V gene lookup returns CDR1 SGHVS and CDR2 FNYEAQ. This clone was observed a few times. The chain combines TRBV7-6 with TRBJ2-7; TRBD1 aligns across 7 bases. Sequencing input: PBMCs or T cells enriched from blood (not recorded which). This TCR came from a woman between 35 and 50 years old who had recovered from COVID-19. CDR3 protein: CASSLFETGNNEQYF. The CDR3 DNA follows: TGTGCCAGCAGCTTATTCGAGACAGGGAACAACGAGCAGTACTTC.